The entry below describes one TCR beta chain. The sample is drawn from a study of T-cell reconstitution after alpha-beta-depleted transplantation in children. Unique molecular identifiers were incorporated into the prepared TCRbeta library. TCRdb redid the calling of the PCR reads with MiXCR, one entry per CDR3 protein. Of some 290,000 distinct CDR3 sequences in the sample, around 9.6% are singletons; the top ten hold around 10%. The sequences come from PBMCs from the stem cell graft donor, collected from the stem cell graft. The clonotype was recovered from a human donor who donated a stem cell graft to a child with SCID.

The CDR3 loop is CASSWDNSYNEQFF. The DNA for the CDR3 is TGTGCCAGCAGCTGGGACAATTCCTACAATGAGCAGTTCTTC. The V call is TRBV7-9, the J call TRBJ2-1, with D maybe TRBD1 (6 bases). The CDR3 loop spans 14 amino acids. Looked up from germline, CDR1 is SEHNR and CDR2 is FQNEAQ (reference sequence). V was shortened by 4 bases and J by 1 base, with 8 bases between the two germline ends.